The sample holds one count of the clone carrying this T cell receptor (beta chain). Its antigen is not known. Trimming took 0 bases from V and 5 from J; bases not matched to a gene: 2. Germline-derived CDR1 and CDR2 are SGHKS and YYEKEE (reference sequence). CDR3 length equals 13 residues. Per individual sample, 85,000 to 100,000 TCR templates were assayed. Sequencing used immunoSEQ multiplex PCR; TCRdb keeps in-frame clones, though not all of them. The profile shows about 97,000 clones, 92% of them singletons. The entry originates in a study of siplizumab effects on memory and regulatory T cells. Whole-study findings and limits: No assignable naive or memory phenotype existed for roughly 75-97% of proliferating CD4+ or CD8+ clones. Apparently key alloresponse contributors, naive T cells also seemed more diverse than memory cells. The mean Treg-derived percentage of mappable alloreactive CD4+ clones was approximately 69% with siplizumab compared with 25% to 30% in controls.

This receptor was taken from a human donor in good health. The chain joins TRBV5-5 to TRBJ2-7; 7 bases map to TRBD1. The source material was non-Treg CD4+ T cells sorted from blood. CDR3 region: CASSLDRGHEQYF. In DNA form, the CDR3 reads TGTGCCAGCAGCTTGGACAGGGGCCACGAGCAGTACTTC.